This T cell receptor (beta chain) was sequenced in a study of response to subunit inactivated influenza vaccine. Unmatched junction bases numbered 7, after V lost 5 bases and J lost 2 bases. The CDR3 runs 15 residues. Germline CDR1 reads SEHNR; CDR2 reads FQNEAQ (reference sequence). In TCRdb, the RT-PCR reads were re-called with MiXCR into one record per CDR3 protein. The data hold more than 450,000 distinct CDR3 sequences, with around 10% observed a single time. This clonotype has at least ten counts. The same data also contributed to another study, on T cells expressing NK-cell markers. As that study records: Beta-chain TCR cDNA was generated via 5'RACE template switching with UMIs. Just one sequenced donor of eight was HCMV-seronegative, while seven were seropositive. Leadership of the CD3+CD56-NKG2C+ fraction also belonged to these clonotypes in a handful of donors. It is unclear if expanded NKG2C-expressing clones target HCMV antigens.

The V call is TRBV7-9, the J call TRBJ2-7; 9 bases map to TRBD1. The sequence came from a man between 50 and 59 years old who received an inactivated influenza vaccine. The specimen comprised PBMCs from blood, sampled on the day of vaccination. CDR3 sequence: CASSPGTGTPYEQYF. In nucleotides, the CDR3 is TGTGCCAGCAGCCCGGGGACAGGGACACCCTACGAGCAGTACTTC.